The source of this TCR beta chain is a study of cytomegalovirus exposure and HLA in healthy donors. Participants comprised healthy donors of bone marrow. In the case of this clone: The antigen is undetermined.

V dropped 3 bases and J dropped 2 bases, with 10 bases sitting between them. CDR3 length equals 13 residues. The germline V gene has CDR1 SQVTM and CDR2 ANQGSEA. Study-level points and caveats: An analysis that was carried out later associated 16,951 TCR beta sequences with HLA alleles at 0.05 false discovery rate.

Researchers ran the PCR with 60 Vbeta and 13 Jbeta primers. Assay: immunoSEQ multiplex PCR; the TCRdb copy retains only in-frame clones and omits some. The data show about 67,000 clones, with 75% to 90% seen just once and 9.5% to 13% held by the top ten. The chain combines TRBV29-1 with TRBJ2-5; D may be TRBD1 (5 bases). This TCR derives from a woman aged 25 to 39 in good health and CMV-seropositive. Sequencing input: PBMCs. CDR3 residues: CSVEEPGQETQYF. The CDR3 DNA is TGCAGCGTTGAGGAACCAGGGCAAGAGACCCAGTACTTC. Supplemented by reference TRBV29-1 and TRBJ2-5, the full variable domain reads SAVISQKPSRDICQRGTSLTIQCQVDSQVTMMFWYRQQPGQSLTLIATANQGSEATYESGFVIDKFPISRPNLTFSTLTVSNMSPEDSSIYLCSVEEPGQETQYFGPGTRLLVL.